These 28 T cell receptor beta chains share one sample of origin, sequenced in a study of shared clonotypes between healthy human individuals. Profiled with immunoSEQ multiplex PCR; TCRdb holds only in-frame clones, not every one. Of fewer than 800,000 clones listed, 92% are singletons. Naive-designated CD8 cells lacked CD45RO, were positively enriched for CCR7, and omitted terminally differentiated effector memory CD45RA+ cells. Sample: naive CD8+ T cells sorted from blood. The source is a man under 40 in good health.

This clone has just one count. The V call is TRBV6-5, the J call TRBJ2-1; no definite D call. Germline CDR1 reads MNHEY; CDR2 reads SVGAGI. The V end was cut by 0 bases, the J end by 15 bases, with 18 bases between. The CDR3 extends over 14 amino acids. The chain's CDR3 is CASSYSTGASVRFF. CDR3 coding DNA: TGTGCCAGCAGTTACTCGACTGGTGCCAGCGTTCGGTTCTTC.

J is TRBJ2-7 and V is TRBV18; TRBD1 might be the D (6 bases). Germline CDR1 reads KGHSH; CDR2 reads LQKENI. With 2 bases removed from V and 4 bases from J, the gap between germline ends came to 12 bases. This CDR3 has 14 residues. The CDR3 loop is CASSPWTDVYEQYF. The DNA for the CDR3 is TGTGCCAGCTCACCATGGACAGACGTTTACGAGCAGTACTTC.

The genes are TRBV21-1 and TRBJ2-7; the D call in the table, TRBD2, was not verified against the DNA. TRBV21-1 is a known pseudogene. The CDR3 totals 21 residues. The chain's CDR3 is CASSKEDCGLAGTSPLSEQYF. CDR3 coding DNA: TGTGCCAGCAGCAAAGAGGATTGCGGACTAGCGGGGACAAGCCCCCTCTCCGAGCAGTACTTC.

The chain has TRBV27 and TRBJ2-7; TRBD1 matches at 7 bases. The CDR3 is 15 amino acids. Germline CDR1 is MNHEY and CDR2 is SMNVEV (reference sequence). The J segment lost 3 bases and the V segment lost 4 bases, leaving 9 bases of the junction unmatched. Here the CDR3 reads CASSSSPTGYYEQYF. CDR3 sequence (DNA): TGTGCCAGCAGTTCTTCCCCGACAGGGTACTACGAGCAGTACTTC.

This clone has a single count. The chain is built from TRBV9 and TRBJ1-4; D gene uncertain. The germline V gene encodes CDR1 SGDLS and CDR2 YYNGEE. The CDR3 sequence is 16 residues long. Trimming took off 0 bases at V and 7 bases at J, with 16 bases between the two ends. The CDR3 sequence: CASSVVKKDWGEKLFF. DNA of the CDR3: TGTGCCAGCAGCGTAGTAAAGAAGGACTGGGGTGAAAAACTGTTTTTT.

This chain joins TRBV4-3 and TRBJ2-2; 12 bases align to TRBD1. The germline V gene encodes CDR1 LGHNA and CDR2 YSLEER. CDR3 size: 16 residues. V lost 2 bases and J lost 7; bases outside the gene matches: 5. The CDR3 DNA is TGCGCCAGCAGCCAACTCGGGACAGGGGGCGTCGGGGAGCTGTTTTTT. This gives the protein CASSQLGTGGVGELFF.

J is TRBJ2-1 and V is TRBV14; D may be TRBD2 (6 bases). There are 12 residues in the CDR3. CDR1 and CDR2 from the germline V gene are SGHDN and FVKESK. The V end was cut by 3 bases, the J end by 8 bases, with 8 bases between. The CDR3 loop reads CASSHWGDEQFF. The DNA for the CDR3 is TGTGCCAGCAGCCACTGGGGGGATGAGCAGTTCTTC.

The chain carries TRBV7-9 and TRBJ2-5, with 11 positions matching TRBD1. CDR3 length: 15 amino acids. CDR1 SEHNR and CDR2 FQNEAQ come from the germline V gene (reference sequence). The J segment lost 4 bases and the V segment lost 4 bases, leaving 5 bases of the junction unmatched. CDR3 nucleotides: TGTGCCAGCAGCTCCTTTGGGACAGGGGGAGAGACCCAGTACTTC. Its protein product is CASSSFGTGGETQYF.

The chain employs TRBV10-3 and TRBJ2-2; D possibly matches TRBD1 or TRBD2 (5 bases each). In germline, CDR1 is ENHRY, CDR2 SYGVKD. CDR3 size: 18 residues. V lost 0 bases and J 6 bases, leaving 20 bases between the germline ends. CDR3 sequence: CAISESKRDGRRPGELFF. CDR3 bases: TGTGCCATCAGTGAGTCGAAACGGGACGGTCGACGTCCCGGGGAGCTGTTTTTT.

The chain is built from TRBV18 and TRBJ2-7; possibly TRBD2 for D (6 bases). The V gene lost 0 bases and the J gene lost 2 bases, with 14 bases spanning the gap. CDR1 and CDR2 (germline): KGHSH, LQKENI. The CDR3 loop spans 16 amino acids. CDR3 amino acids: CASSPPLDGSPYEQYF. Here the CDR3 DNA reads TGTGCCAGCTCACCACCGTTAGACGGGAGTCCCTACGAGCAGTACTTC.

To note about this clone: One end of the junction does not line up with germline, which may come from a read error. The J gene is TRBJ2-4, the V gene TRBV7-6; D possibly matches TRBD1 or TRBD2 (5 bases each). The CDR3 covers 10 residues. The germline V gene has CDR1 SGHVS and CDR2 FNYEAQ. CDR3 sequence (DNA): TGTGCCAGCAGCCGACGGGACCTTTTGTTC. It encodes CASSRRDLLF.

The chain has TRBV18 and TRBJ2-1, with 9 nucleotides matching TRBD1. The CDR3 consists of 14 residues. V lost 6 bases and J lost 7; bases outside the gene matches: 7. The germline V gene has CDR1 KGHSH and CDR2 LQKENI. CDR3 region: CASSETGTGNEQFF. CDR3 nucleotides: TGTGCCAGCTCCGAAACCGGGACAGGGAATGAGCAGTTCTTC.

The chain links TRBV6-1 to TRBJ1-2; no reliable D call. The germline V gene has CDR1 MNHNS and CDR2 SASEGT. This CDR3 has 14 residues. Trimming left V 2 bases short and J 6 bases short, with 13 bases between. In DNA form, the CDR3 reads TGTGCCAGCAGTGAATGGGGTTTTGTGGATGGCTACACCTTC. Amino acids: CASSEWGFVDGYTF.

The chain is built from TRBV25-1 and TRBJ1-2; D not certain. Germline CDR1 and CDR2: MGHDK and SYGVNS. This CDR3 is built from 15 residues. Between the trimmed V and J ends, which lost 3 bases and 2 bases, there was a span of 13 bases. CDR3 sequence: CASSDHTRTNYGYTF. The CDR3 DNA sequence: TGTGCCAGCAGTGACCACACCCGCACCAACTATGGCTACACCTTC.

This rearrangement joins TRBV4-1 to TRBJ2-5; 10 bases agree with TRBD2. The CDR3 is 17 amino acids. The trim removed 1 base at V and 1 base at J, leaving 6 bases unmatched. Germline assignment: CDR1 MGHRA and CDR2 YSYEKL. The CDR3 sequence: CASSQAFLAGVQETQYF. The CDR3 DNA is TGCGCCAGCAGCCAAGCGTTCCTAGCGGGAGTCCAAGAGACCCAGTACTTC.

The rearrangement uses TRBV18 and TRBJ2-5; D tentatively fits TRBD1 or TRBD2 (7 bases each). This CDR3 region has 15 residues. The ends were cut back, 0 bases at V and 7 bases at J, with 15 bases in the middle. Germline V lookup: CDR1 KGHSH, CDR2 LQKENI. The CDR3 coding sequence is TGTGCCAGCTCACCACCGGGAGCGGGACAGTGGACCCAGTACTTC. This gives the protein CASSPPGAGQWTQYF.

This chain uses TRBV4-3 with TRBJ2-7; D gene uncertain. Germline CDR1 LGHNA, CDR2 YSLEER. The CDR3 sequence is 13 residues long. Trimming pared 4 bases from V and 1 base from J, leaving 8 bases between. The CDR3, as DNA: TGCGCCAGCAGCCCACGTCTTTCCTACGAGCAGTACTTC. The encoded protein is CASSPRLSYEQYF.

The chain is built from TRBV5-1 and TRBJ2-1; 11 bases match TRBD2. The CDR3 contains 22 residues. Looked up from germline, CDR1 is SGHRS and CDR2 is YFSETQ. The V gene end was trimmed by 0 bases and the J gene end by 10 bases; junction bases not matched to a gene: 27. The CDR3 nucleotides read TGCGCCAGCAGCTTGGAAACAGAAACCGGGACTAGCGGACCCCAGGTCATTATGGAGCAGTTCTTC. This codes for CASSLETETGTSGPQVIMEQFF.

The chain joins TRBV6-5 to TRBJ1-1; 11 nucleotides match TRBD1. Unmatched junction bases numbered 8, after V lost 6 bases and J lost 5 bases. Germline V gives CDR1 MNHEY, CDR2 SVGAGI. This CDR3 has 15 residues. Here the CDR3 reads CASSPTRDRGTEAFF. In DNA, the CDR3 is TGTGCCAGCAGCCCTACGCGGGACAGGGGGACTGAAGCTTTCTTT.

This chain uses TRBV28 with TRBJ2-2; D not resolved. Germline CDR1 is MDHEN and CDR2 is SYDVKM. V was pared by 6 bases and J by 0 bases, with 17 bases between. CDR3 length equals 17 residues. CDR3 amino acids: CASSSITLTTNTGELFF. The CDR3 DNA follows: TGTGCCAGCAGCTCCATCACTCTTACTACGAACACCGGGGAGCTGTTTTTT.

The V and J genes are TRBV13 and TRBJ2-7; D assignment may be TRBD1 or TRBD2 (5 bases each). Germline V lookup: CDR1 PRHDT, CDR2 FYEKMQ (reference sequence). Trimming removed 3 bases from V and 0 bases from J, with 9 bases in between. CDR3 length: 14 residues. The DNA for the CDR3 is TGTGCCAGCAGCTTCGGGGCCTACTCCTACGAGCAGTACTTC. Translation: CASSFGAYSYEQYF.

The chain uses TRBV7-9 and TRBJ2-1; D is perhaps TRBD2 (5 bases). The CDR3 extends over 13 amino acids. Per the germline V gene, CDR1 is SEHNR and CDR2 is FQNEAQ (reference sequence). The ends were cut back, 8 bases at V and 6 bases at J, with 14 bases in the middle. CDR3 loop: CASASGSGNEQFF. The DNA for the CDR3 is TGTGCCAGCGCCAGCGGCTCTGGCAATGAGCAGTTCTTC.

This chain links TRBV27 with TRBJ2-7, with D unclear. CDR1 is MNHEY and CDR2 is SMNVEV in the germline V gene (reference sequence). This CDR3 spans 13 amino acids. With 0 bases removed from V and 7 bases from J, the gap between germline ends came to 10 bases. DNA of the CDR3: TGTGCCAGCAGTTTATCTGTCCGTAAAGAGCAGTACTTC. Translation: CASSLSVRKEQYF.

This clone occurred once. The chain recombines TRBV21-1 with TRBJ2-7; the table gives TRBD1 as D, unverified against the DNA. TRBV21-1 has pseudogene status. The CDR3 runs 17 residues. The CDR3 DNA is TGTGCCAGCAGCAGAGGACAGGGAGCAGGAGCGTCTTACGAGCAGTACTTC. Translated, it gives CASSRGQGAGASYEQYF.

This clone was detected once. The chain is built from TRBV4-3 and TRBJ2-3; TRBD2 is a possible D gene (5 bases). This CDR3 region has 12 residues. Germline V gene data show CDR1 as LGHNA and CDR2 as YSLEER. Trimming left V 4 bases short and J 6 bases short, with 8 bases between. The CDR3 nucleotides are TGCGCCAGCAGCCGAGGGTCCGATACGCAGTATTTT. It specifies CASSRGSDTQYF.

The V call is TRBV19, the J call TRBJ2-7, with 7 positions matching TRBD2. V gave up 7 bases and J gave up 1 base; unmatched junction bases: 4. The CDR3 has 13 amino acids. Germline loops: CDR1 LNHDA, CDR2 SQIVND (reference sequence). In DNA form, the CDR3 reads TGTGCCAGTAAAGGCGGGGGATCCTACGAGCAGTACTTC. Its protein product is CASKGGGSYEQYF.

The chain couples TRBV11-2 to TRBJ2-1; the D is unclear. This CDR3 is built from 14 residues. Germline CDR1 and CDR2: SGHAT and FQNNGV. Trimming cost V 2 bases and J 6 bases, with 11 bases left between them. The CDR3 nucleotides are TGTGCCAGCAGCTTAATTCCTGCTGGCAATGAGCAGTTCTTC. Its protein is CASSLIPAGNEQFF.

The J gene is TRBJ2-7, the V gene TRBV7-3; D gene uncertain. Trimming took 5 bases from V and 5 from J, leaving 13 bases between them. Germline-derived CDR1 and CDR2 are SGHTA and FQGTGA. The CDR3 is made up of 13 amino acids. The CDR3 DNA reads TGTGCCAGCAGCCCAAGTTCCTGGGACGAGCAGTACTTC. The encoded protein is CASSPSSWDEQYF.